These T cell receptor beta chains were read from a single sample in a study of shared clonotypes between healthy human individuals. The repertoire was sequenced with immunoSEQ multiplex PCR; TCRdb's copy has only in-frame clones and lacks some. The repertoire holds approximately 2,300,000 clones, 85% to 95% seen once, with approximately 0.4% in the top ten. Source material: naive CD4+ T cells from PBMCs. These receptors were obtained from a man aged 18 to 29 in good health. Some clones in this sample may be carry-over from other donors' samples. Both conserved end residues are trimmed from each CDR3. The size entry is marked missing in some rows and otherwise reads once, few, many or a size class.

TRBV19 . ASTGASGGTEAF
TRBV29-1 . SVEGFGGILNTGELF
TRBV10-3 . AISSSGRRENQPQH
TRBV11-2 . ASSPGQGTDTQY
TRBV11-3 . ASSLGPTVPAY
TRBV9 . ASSEGIWRQRQNEQF
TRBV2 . ASRLDQPQH
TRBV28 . ASSKTGVTEAF
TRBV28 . AGGLAGTDTQY
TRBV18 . ASSSRSTGTSWIHEQF
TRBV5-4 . ASSLRERTGELF
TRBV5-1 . ASSLGQAYPEAF
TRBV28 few ASSSAYEQY